Shown below are 20 T cell receptor beta chains from a single sample sequenced in a study of T cells expressing NK-cell markers. One entry per CDR3 protein, without DNA, is what TCRdb gives after re-calling the 5' RACE reads. Its table lists about 370,000 distinct CDR3 sequences. Sequencing was performed on blood T cells: a sorted CD56 or NKG2C T cell subset, CD4+ or CD8+ T cells, or bulk PBMC T cells (not recorded which). Every receptor here comes from a woman aged 50 to 60 in good health.

The chain uses TRBV4-1 and TRBJ2-1; TCRdb gives TRBD1 as the D gene, but with no DNA this cannot be confirmed. The CDR3 contains 16 residues. Germline V gene lookup returns CDR1 MGHRA and CDR2 YSYEKL. The CDR3 spells CASSQDPGRAKGEQFF.

The rearrangement links TRBV9 to TRBJ2-3; with no DNA, the TCRdb D assignment of TRBD2 cannot be verified. The CDR3 consists of 17 residues. Germline V gene data show CDR1 as SGDLS and CDR2 as YYNGEE. The CDR3 is CASSYRLLSGSTDTQYF.

Here the CDR3 reads CASSPRELEQFF. The genes are TRBV7-9 and TRBJ2-1. Germline V gives CDR1 SEHNR, CDR2 FQNEAQ (reference sequence). The CDR3 has 12 residues.

The chain is built from TRBV2 and TRBJ2-1; TCRdb outputs TRBD2, but without DNA this stays unchecked. The CDR3 consists of 15 residues. CDR1 SNHLY and CDR2 FYNNEI come from the germline V gene. The CDR3 loop reads CASSDGWTSAEEQFF.

The chain uses TRBV7-8 and TRBJ2-1. Germline values: CDR1 SGHVS, CDR2 FQNEAQ. The CDR3 is 14 amino acids. CDR3 sequence reads: CASKSGRAFNEQFF.

The genes are TRBV9 and TRBJ2-5; TCRdb proposes TRBD1, but this gene call is untestable without DNA. Germline V gives CDR1 SGDLS, CDR2 YYNGEE. The CDR3 consists of 15 residues. CDR3 amino acids: CASSARTGGKETQYF.

The gene calls are TRBV10-2 and TRBJ2-2; TCRdb outputs TRBD1, but without DNA this stays unchecked. This CDR3 has 12 amino acids. Germline V lookup: CDR1 WSHSY, CDR2 SAAADI. The CDR3 reads CATDRAEGELFF.

The V and J genes are TRBV5-1 and TRBJ2-1; the TRBD2 assignment by TCRdb is unverifiable without DNA. From germline, CDR1 is SGHRS and CDR2 YFSETQ. This CDR3 is built from 15 residues. The CDR3 reads CASSLEPSTYNEQFF.

CDR3 sequence reads: CATSDYANEQFF. The V gene is TRBV24-1, the J gene TRBJ2-1. Germline values: CDR1 KGHDR, CDR2 SFDVKD. The CDR3 loop spans 12 amino acids.

V and J are TRBV6-6 and TRBJ1-2. The CDR3 spans 15 residues. Per the germline V gene, CDR1 is MNHNY and CDR2 is SVGAGI (reference sequence). The CDR3 loop reads CASSYRPNVEDGYTF.

The rearrangement joins TRBV5-1 to TRBJ2-1; the D call of TRBD2 rests on TCRdb alone, since no DNA is present to check it. There are 15 residues in the CDR3. Germline CDR1 and CDR2: SGHRS and YFSETQ. This CDR3 reads CASSPPGLAPRGQFF.

This chain uses TRBV4-1 with TRBJ2-1; TCRdb designates TRBD1, a call that cannot be tested without DNA. The CDR3 extends over 16 amino acids. The germline gives CDR1 MGHRA, CDR2 YSYEKL. CDR3 region: CASSQDGGGPYNEQFF.

This chain uses TRBV7-6 with TRBJ2-7; the D call of TRBD1 rests on TCRdb alone, since no DNA is present to check it. The germline V gene encodes CDR1 SGHVS and CDR2 FNYEAQ. This CDR3 region has 14 residues. The CDR3 sequence: CASSLGQGANEQYF.

V and J are TRBV6-5 and TRBJ1-2; with no DNA, the TCRdb D assignment of TRBD1 cannot be verified. This CDR3 contains 12 residues. CDR1 and CDR2 (germline): MNHEY, SVGAGI. The CDR3 is CASRGGAYGYTF.

The chain carries TRBV25-1 and TRBJ1-2; without DNA, the TCRdb call of TRBD1 cannot be checked. This CDR3 spans 15 amino acids. CDR1 and CDR2 from the germline V gene are MGHDK and SYGVNS. The CDR3 reads CASSEYPGAAYGYTF.

The chain carries TRBV24-1 and TRBJ2-7; as DNA is missing, the TRBD1 call by TCRdb cannot be tested. Germline-derived CDR1 and CDR2 are KGHDR and SFDVKD. CDR3 length equals 15 residues. CDR3 protein: CATSDRDTGVYEQYF.

The V and J genes are TRBV12-3 or TRBV12-4 and TRBJ2-2; TCRdb proposes TRBD1, but this gene call is untestable without DNA. This CDR3 has 16 residues. This chain's CDR3 is CASSPRQPPNTGELFF.

The chain carries TRBV10-2 and TRBJ1-5. Germline CDR1 WSHSY, CDR2 SAAADI. This CDR3 is built from 14 residues. The CDR3 here is CASSEGTVNQPQHF.

This sequence joins TRBV12-3 or TRBV12-4 and TRBJ2-4. This CDR3 region has 11 residues. This chain's CDR3 is CASGKRYIQYF.

The V and J genes are TRBV5-1 and TRBJ2-3; as DNA is missing, the TRBD2 call by TCRdb cannot be tested. CDR3 length: 14 amino acids. Looked up from germline, CDR1 is SGHRS and CDR2 is YFSETQ. CDR3 amino acids: CASTRAAFTDTQYF.